These 18 T cell receptor beta chains were all obtained from the same sample, sequenced in a study of T cells in Graves' hyperthyroidism and ophthalmopathy. RNA transcripts served as the template for amplifying TCR beta CDR3 regions. The study used the HTBI primer set for a first-round RT-PCR of the TCR CDR3. TCRdb reanalysed the multiplex PCR reads using MiXCR and keeps one entry per CDR3 protein. The table shows under 350,000 distinct CDR3 sequences, with around a sixth occurring only once. The sample taken for sequencing was blood. The receptors were sampled from a woman aged 50 to 60 with Graves' hyperthyroidism.

Many counts were recorded for this clonotype. CDR3 protein: CASRSGGEHEQYF. CDR3 coding DNA: TGTGCCAGCAGGAGCGGGGGGGAGCACGAGCAGTACTTC. This chain connects TRBV28 to TRBJ2-7; 10 nucleotides agree with TRBD2. This CDR3 comprises 13 residues. V trimming: 6 bases; J trimming: 5 bases; junction bases outside the gene matches: 4. In germline, CDR1 is MDHEN, CDR2 SYDVKM.

The chain couples TRBV5-5 to TRBJ2-2; weak D call: TRBD1 (5 bases). V gave up 2 bases and J gave up 1 base, with 9 bases separating them. The CDR3 has 15 amino acids. In germline, CDR1 is SGHKS, CDR2 YYEKEE (reference sequence). The CDR3 loop is CASSFGRVNTGELFF. In DNA form, the CDR3 reads TGTGCCAGCAGCTTCGGCAGGGTGAACACCGGGGAGCTGTTTTTT.

This clonotype has just a few counts. The V gene is TRBV4-1, the J gene TRBJ1-3; D not certain. CDR1 MGHRA and CDR2 YSYEKL come from the germline V gene. This CDR3 contains 15 residues. Trimming cost V 1 base and J 4 bases, with 11 bases left between them. The CDR3 coding sequence is TGCGCCAGCAGCCAAGCTTGGCAAGACGGAAACACCATATATTTT. It translates to CASSQAWQDGNTIYF.

The table lists this clonotype with a few counts. V gene TRBV19 combines with J gene TRBJ2-7; 8 bases are a match to TRBD2. Germline lookup yields CDR1 LNHDA and CDR2 SQIVND (reference sequence). The CDR3 is made up of 14 amino acids. Trimming at V came to 6 bases and at J to 3 bases, leaving 7 bases not matched to a gene. Written as DNA, the CDR3 is TGTGCCAGTAGCTGGGGGACTAGAGGCTACGAGCAGTACTTC. Amino acids: CASSWGTRGYEQYF. Supplemented by reference TRBV19 and TRBJ2-7, the full variable domain reads DGGITQSPKYLFRKEGQNVTLSCEQNLNHDAMYWYRQDPGQGLRLIYYSQIVNDFQKGDIAEGYSVSREKKESFPLTVTSAQKNPTAFYLCASSWGTRGYEQYFGPGTRLTVT.

The chain uses TRBV20-1 and TRBJ1-2; tentatively, D is TRBD1 (5 bases). The CDR3 has 14 residues. The germline V gene encodes CDR1 DFQATT and CDR2 SNEGSKA (reference sequence). The germline V and J ends were trimmed by 6 bases and 4 bases, with 18 bases remaining between them. CDR3: CSADQGNGAYGYTF. CDR3 bases: TGCAGTGCAGACCAGGGAAATGGAGCCTATGGCTACACCTTC.

This clonotype was detected a few times. J is TRBJ1-1 and V is TRBV5-1, with TRBD1 matching over 9 bases. The CDR3 sequence is 14 residues long. Germline values: CDR1 SGHRS, CDR2 YFSETQ. V lost 4 bases to trimming and J lost 7 bases; unmatched junction nucleotides: 8. The CDR3 nucleotides read TGCGCCAGCAGCACCCGACAGGGGGGTTATGAAGCTTTCTTT. Translation gives CASSTRQGGYEAFF.

This clonotype was counted at least ten times. The rearrangement joins TRBV5-1 to TRBJ1-2; D may be TRBD1 (5 bases). The V gene's germline CDR1 is SGHRS and CDR2 YFSETQ. The V gene lost 4 bases and the J gene lost 4 bases, with 20 bases spanning the gap. The CDR3 has 16 amino acids. The CDR3 reads CASSPPWQGVPYGYTF. The CDR3 nucleotides are TGCGCCAGCAGCCCGCCCTGGCAGGGAGTTCCCTATGGCTACACCTTC.

This clonotype was counted many times. The chain has TRBV6-6 and TRBJ2-2; D call uncertain. The V and J ends lost 2 bases and 0 bases respectively, with 7 bases between them. Germline V gives CDR1 MNHNY, CDR2 SVGAGI (reference sequence). The CDR3 consists of 15 residues. CDR3 loop: CASSYGRANTGELFF. The CDR3 nucleotides are TGTGCCAGCAGTTACGGCAGAGCGAACACCGGGGAGCTGTTTTTT.

The CDR3 loop reads CASSPPSRQETQYF. The CDR3 DNA reads TGTGCCAGCAGCCCTCCGTCCCGCCAAGAGACCCAGTACTTC. The chain combines TRBV7-9 with TRBJ2-5; D unclear. The V gene's germline CDR1 is SEHNR and CDR2 FQNEAQ (reference sequence). CDR3 length equals 14 residues. Trimming removed 5 bases from V and 1 base from J, with 11 bases in between.

This clonotype is a singleton in its sample. The gene calls are TRBV5-4 and TRBJ2-1; 7 bases are a match to TRBD2. Germline lookup yields CDR1 SGHNT and CDR2 YYREEE (reference sequence). The CDR3 is 14 amino acids. J gave up 7 bases and V 1 base, and 5 bases lay outside the gene matches. This chain's CDR3 is CASSLFGTKNEQFF. The CDR3 DNA sequence: TGTGCCAGCAGCTTGTTCGGGACTAAAAATGAGCAGTTCTTC.

This clonotype appeared many times. The chain joins TRBV5-1 to TRBJ2-1; 10 nucleotides match TRBD2. This CDR3 spans 16 amino acids. CDR1 and CDR2 (germline): SGHRS, YFSETQ. The V and J ends lost 0 bases and 7 bases, in that order; junction bases with no gene match: 7. The CDR3 region has the DNA TGCGCCAGCAGCTTGGACCCCAGCGGGAGGGCGAATGAGCAGTTCTTC. Residues: CASSLDPSGRANEQFF.

This clonotype was detected many times. The V call is TRBV30, the J call TRBJ1-2; the D gene is possibly TRBD1 (5 bases). Germline values: CDR1 GTSNPN, CDR2 SVGIG (reference sequence). Trimming stripped 1 base from V and 6 bases from J, with 12 bases between. The CDR3 covers 13 residues. The CDR3 loop is CAWSEGRHDGYTF. The CDR3 DNA follows: TGTGCCTGGAGTGAGGGACGGCACGATGGCTACACCTTC.

The table lists this clonotype with a few counts. The V and J genes are TRBV6-5 and TRBJ2-2, with 9 bases lining up with TRBD1. The V segment lost 2 bases and the J segment 8 bases; nucleotides outside the gene matches: 9. In germline, CDR1 is MNHEY, CDR2 SVGAGI. The CDR3 totals 16 residues. This CDR3 is CASSYDGTGLLGELFF. CDR3 DNA sequence: TGTGCCAGCAGTTACGATGGGACAGGGCTGCTGGGGGAGCTGTTTTTT.

This clonotype was seen a few times. This chain uses TRBV27 with TRBJ2-3; D is perhaps TRBD2 (6 bases). This CDR3 contains 15 residues. Germline lookup yields CDR1 MNHEY and CDR2 SMNVEV (reference sequence). Trimming removed 4 bases from V and 3 bases from J, with 14 bases in between. The CDR3 region is CASSSALGGTDTQYF. The CDR3 bases are TGTGCCAGCAGTTCGGCCCTGGGAGGTACAGATACGCAGTATTTT.

The gene calls are TRBV4-1 and TRBJ1-2; no clear D. This CDR3 is 17 amino acids long. Trimming took off 2 bases at V and 3 bases at J, with 19 bases between the two ends. Germline lookup yields CDR1 MGHRA and CDR2 YSYEKL. In nucleotides, the CDR3 is TGCGCCAGCAGCCAACCCCGGTCGGGCAGGAGAGACTATGGCTACACCTTC. This sequence encodes CASSQPRSGRRDYGYTF.

This sequence joins TRBV19 and TRBJ1-2; 9 nucleotides match TRBD1. Germline trimming cut 4 bases from V and 3 bases from J; bases unmatched to any gene: 9. Germline V gene sequence: CDR1 LNHDA, CDR2 SQIVND (reference sequence). The CDR3 is 16 residues long. The CDR3 region has the DNA TGTGCCAGTAGTAGAAGCAGGACAGGGGCGGACTATGGCTACACCTTC. It codes for CASSRSRTGADYGYTF.

This clonotype was seen many times. The chain links TRBV11-2 to TRBJ2-5, with D unresolved. Germline assignment: CDR1 SGHAT and CDR2 FQNNGV. The CDR3 length is 15 residues. V lost 4 bases and J 5 bases, leaving 17 bases between the germline ends. For the CDR3, the DNA is TGTGCCAGCAGCTCTCCCCTTACGTCGGCCGAGACCCAGTACTTC. Protein: CASSSPLTSAETQYF.

The table lists this clonotype with a few counts. One end of the junction fails to match germline, which may point to a read error. The chain carries TRBV3-1 and TRBJ2-1; no definite D call. The CDR3 spans 16 residues. Germline V gene lookup returns CDR1 LGHDT and CDR2 YNNKEL (reference sequence). Here the CDR3 DNA reads TGTGCCGGCAGCCAAGATCCCCGGGTAGGTCTCAATGAGCAGTTCTTC. Amino acid sequence: CAGSQDPRVGLNEQFF.